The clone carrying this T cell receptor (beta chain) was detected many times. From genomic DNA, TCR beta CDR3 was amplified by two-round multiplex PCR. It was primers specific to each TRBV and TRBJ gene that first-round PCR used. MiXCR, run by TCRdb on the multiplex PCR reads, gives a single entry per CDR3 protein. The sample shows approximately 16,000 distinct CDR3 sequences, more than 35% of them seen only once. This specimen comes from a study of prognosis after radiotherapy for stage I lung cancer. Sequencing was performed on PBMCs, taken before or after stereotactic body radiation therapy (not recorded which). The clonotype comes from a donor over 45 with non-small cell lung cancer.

The CDR3 loop reads CASSLAGTRIAGELFF. The DNA for the CDR3 is TGCGCCAGCAGCTTGGCCGGGACTAGGATCGCCGGGGAGCTGTTTTTT. The chain is built from TRBV5-1 and TRBJ2-2; TRBD2 agrees at 8 bases. The J segment lost 6 bases and the V segment lost 0 bases, leaving 7 bases of the junction unmatched. The CDR3 sequence is 16 residues long. Looked up from germline, CDR1 is SGHRS and CDR2 is YFSETQ.